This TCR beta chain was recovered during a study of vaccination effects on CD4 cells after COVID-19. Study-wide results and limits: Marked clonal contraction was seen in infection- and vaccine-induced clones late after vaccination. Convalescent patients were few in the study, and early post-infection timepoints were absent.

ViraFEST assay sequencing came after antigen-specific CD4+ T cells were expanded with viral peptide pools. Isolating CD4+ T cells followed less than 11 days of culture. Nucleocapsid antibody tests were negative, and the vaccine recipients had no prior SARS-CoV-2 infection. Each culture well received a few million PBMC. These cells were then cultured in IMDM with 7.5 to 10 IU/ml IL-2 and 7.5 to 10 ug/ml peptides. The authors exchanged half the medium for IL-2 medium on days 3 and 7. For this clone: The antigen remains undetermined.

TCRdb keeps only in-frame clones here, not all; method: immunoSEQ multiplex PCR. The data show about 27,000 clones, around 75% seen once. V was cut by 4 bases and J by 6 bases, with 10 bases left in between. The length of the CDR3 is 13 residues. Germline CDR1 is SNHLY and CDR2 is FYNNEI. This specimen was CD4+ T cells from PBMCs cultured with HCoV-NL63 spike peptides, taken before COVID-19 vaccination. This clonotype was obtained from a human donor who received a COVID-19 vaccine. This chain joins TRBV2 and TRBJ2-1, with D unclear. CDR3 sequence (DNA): TGTGCCAGCAGTGGAGAGCCTTTCAATGAGCAGTTCTTC. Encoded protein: CASSGEPFNEQFF. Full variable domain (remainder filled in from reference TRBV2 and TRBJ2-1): EPEVTQTPSHQVTQMGQEVILRCVPISNHLYFYWYRQILGQKVEFLVSFYNNEISEKSEIFDDQFSVERPDGSNFTLKIRSTKLEDSAMYFCASSGEPFNEQFFGPGTRLTVL.